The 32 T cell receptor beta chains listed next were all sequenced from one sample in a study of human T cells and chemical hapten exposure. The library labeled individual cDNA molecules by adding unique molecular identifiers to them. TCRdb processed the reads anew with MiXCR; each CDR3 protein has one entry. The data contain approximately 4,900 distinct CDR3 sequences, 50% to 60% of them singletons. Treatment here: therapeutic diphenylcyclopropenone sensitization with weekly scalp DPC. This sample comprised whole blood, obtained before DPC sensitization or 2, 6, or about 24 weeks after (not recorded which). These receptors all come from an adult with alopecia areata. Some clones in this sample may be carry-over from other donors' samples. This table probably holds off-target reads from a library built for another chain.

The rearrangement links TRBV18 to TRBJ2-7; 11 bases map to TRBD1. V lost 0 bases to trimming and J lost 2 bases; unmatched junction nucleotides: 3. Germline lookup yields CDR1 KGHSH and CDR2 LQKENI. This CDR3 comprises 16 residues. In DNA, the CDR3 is TGTGCCAGCTCACCACCAGGACAGGGGGCAGCCTACGAGCAGTACTTC. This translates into CASSPPGQGAAYEQYF.

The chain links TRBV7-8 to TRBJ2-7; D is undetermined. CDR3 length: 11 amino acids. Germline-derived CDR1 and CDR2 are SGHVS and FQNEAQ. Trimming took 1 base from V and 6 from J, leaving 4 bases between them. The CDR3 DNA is TGTGCCAGCAGCTTAGATTTCGAGCAGTACTTC. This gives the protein CASSLDFEQYF.

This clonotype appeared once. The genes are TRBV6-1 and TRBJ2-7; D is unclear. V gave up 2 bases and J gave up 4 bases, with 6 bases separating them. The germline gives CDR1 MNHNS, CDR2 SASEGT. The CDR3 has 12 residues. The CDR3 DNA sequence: TGTGCCAGCAGTGAACAGATATACGAGCAGTACTTC. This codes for CASSEQIYEQYF.

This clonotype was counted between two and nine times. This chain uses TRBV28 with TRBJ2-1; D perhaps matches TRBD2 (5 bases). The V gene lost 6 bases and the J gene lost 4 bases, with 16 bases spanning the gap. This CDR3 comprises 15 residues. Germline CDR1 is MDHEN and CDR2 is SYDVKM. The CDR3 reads CASSLGLGVYNEQFF. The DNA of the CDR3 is TGTGCCAGCAGCTTGGGTCTCGGGGTATACAATGAGCAGTTCTTC. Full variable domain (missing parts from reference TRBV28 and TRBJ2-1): DVKVTQSSRYLVKRTGEKVFLECVQDMDHENMFWYRQDPGLGLRLIYFSYDVKMKEKGDIPEGYSVSREKKERFSLILESASTNQTSMYLCASSLGLGVYNEQFFGPGTRLTVL.

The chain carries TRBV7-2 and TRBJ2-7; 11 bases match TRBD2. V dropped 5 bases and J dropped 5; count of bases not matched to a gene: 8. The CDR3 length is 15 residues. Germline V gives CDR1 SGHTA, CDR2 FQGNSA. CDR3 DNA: TGTGCCAGCAGCGATAGCGGGAGGGTACGCAACGAGCAGTACTTC. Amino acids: CASSDSGRVRNEQYF.

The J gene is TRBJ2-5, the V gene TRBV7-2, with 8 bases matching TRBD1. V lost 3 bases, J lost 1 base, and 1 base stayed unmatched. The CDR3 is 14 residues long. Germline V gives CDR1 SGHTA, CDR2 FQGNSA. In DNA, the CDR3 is TGTGCCAGCAGCTTGGGACAGGCCCAAGAGACCCAGTACTTC. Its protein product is CASSLGQAQETQYF.

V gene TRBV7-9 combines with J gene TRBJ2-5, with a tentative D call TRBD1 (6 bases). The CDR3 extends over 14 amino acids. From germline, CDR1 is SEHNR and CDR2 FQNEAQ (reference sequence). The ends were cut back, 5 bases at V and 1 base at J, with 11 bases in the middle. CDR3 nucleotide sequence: TGTGCCAGCAGCCTGGACAGTTCCCAAGAGACCCAGTACTTC. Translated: CASSLDSSQETQYF. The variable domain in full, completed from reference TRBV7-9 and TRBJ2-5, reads DTGVSQNPRHKITKRGQNVTFRCDPISEHNRLYWYRQTLGQGPEFLTYFQNEAQLEKSRLLSDRFSAERPKGSFSTLEIQRTEQGDSAMYLCASSLDSSQETQYFGPGTRLLVL.

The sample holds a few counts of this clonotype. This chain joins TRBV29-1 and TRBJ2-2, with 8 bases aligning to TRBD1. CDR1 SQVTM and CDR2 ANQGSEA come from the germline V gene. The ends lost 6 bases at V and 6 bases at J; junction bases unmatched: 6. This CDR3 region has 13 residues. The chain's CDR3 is CSVGQGWAGELFF. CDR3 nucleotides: TGCAGCGTCGGACAGGGTTGGGCCGGGGAGCTGTTTTTT.

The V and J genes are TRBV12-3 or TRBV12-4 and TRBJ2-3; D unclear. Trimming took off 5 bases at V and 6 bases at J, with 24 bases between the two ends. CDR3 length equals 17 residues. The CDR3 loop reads CASSPLASLISVDTQYF. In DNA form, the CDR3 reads TGTGCCAGCAGTCCCCTCGCTTCGTTAATAAGCGTCGATACGCAGTATTTT.

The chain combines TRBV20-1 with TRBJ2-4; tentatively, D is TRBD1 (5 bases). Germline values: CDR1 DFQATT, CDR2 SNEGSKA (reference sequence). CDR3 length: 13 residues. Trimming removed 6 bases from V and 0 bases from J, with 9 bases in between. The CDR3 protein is CSAREGAKNIQYF. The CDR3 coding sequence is TGCAGTGCCAGGGAAGGAGCCAAAAACATTCAGTACTTC.

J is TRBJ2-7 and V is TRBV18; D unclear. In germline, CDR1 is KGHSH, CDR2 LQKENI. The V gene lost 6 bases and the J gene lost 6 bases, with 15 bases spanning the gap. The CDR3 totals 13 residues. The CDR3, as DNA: TGTGCCAGCTCCGCGGACGCTACCAGCGAGCAGTACTTC. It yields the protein CASSADATSEQYF.

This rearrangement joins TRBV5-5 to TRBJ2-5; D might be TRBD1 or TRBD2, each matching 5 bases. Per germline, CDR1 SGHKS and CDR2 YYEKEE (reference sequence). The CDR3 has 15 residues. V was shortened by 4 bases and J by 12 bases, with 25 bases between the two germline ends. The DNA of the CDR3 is TGTGCCAGCAGCCCCGCTGCAGGGAGTGCCCGCCAAAAGTACTTC. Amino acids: CASSPAAGSARQKYF.

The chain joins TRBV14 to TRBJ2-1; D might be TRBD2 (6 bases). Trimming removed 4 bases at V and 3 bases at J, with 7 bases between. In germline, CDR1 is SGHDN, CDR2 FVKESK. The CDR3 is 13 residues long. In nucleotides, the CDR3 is TGTGCCAGCAGCCCGGACTACTACAATGAGCAGTTCTTC. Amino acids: CASSPDYYNEQFF.

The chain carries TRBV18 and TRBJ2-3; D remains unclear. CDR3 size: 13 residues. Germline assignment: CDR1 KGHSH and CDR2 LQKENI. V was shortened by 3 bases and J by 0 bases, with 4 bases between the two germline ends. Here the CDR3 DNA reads TGTGCCAGCTCACCGCCAAGCACAGATACGCAGTATTTT. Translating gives CASSPPSTDTQYF.

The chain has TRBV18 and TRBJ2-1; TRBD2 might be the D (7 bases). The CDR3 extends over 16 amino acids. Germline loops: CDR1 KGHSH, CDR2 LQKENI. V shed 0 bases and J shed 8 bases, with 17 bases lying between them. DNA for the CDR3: TGTGCCAGCTCACCACCCGGGGGGCTCTCGGGTGATGAGCAGTTCTTC. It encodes CASSPPGGLSGDEQFF.

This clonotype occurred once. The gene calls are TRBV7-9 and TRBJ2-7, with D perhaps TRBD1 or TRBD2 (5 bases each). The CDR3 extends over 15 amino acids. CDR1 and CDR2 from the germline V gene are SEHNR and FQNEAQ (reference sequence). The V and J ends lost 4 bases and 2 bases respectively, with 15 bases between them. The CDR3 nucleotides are TGTGCCAGCAGCTCCTCGCCAGGGAGAACCTACGAGCAGTACTTC. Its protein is CASSSSPGRTYEQYF.

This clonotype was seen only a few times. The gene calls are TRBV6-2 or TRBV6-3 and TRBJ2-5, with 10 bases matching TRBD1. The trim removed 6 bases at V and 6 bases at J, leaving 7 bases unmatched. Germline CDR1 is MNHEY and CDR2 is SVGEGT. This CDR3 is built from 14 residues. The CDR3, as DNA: TGTGCCAGCAGCGGACAGGGGGGGCAGAAGACCCAGTACTTC. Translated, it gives CASSGQGGQKTQYF.

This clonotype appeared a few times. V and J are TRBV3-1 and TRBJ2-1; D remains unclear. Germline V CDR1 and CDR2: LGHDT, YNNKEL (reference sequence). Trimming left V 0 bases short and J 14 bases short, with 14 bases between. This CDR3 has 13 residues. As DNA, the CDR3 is TGTGCCAGCAGCCAAGAGTTTGGGCGAGAAGAGTTCTTC. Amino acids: CASSQEFGREEFF.

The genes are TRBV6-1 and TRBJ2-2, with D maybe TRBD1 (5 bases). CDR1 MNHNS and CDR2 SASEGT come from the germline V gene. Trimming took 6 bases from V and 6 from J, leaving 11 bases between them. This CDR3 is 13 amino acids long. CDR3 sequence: CASSARVAGELFF. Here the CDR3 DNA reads TGTGCCAGCAGCGCCAGGGTTGCCGGGGAGCTGTTTTTT.

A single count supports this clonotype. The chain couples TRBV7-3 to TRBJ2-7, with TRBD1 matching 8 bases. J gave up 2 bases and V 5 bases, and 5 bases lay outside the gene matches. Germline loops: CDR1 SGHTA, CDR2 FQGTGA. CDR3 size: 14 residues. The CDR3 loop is CASSRTGQTYEQYF. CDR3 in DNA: TGTGCCAGCAGCCGGACAGGGCAAACCTACGAGCAGTACTTC.

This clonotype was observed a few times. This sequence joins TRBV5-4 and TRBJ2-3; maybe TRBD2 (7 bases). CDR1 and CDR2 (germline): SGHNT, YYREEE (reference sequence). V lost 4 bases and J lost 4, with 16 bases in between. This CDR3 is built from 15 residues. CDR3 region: CASSPPAGGPDTQYF. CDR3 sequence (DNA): TGTGCCAGCAGCCCCCCGGCCGGGGGGCCAGATACGCAGTATTTT.

The CDR3 DNA sequence: TGTGCCAGTAGCGAACCGGGACAGGGGACCTACGAGCAGTACTTC. It yields the protein CASSEPGQGTYEQYF. The rearrangement uses TRBV19 and TRBJ2-7, with 10 nucleotides matching TRBD1. The junction had 7 bases not matched to a gene; V was cut back by 6 bases and J by 2 bases. CDR1 LNHDA and CDR2 SQIVND come from the germline V gene (reference sequence). This CDR3 has 15 residues.

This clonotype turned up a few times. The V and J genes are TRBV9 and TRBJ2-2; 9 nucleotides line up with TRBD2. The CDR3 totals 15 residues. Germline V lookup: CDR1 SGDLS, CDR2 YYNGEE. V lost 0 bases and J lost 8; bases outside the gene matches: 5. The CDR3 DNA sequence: TGTGCCAGCAGCGTAGTAGCGGGAGCCCTGGGGGAGCTGTTTTTT. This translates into CASSVVAGALGELFF.

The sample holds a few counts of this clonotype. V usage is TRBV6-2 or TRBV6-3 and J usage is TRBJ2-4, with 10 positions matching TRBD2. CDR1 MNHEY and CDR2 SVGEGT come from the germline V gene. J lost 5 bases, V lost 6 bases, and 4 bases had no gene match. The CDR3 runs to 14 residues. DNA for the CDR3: TGTGCCAGCAGCCTGACTAGCGGGCAAAACATTCAGTACTTC. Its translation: CASSLTSGQNIQYF.

The chain's CDR3 is CASRPREPNTGELFF. In nucleotides, the CDR3 is TGTGCCAGCAGACCTAGGGAACCGAACACCGGGGAGCTGTTTTTT. The chain employs TRBV2 and TRBJ2-2; D remains unclear. The CDR3 has 15 amino acids. CDR1 is SNHLY and CDR2 is FYNNEI in the germline V gene. V was cut by 6 bases and J by 0 bases, with 11 bases left in between. The entire variable domain, with the rest obtained from reference TRBV2 and TRBJ2-2, is as follows: EPEVTQTPSHQVTQMGQEVILRCVPISNHLYFYWYRQILGQKVEFLVSFYNNEISEKSEIFDDQFSVERPDGSNFTLKIRSTKLEDSAMYFCASRPREPNTGELFFGEGSRLTVL.

CDR3 sequence (DNA): TGTGCCAGCAGCCCGGGACAGACCTACGAGCAGTACTTC. This gives the protein CASSPGQTYEQYF. This chain connects TRBV7-2 to TRBJ2-7, with 7 positions matching TRBD1. The CDR3 runs 13 residues. With V trimmed by 5 bases and J by 2 bases, 3 bases remained unmatched. CDR1 SGHTA and CDR2 FQGNSA come from the germline V gene.

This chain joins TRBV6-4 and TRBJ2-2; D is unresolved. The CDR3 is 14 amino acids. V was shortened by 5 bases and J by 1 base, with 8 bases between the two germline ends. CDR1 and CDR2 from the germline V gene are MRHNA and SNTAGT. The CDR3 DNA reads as TGTGCCAGCAGTCAGCTTCAGAACACCGGGGAGCTGTTTTTT. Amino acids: CASSQLQNTGELFF.

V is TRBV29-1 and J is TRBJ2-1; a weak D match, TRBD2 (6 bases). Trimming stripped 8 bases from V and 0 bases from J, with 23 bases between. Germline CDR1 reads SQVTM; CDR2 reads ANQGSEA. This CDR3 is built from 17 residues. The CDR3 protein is CSLPASGLASSYNEQFF. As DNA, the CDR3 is TGCAGCCTCCCTGCCTCTGGGCTAGCGAGCTCCTACAATGAGCAGTTCTTC.

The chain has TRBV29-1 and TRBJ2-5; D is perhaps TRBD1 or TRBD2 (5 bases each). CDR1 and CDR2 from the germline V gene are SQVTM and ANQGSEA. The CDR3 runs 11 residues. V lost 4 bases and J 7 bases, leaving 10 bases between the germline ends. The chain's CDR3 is CSVGDRLTQYF. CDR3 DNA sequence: TGCAGCGTTGGGGACCGCCTGACCCAGTACTTC.

The CDR3 DNA sequence: TGTGCCAGCAGCCCAGGGGGTAACATTCAGTACTTC. Its translation is CASSPGGNIQYF. This chain links TRBV7-6 with TRBJ2-4; 7 nucleotides align to TRBD1. In germline, CDR1 is SGHVS, CDR2 FNYEAQ. The CDR3 runs 12 residues. V dropped 5 bases and J dropped 7; count of bases not matched to a gene: 2. Using reference TRBV7-6 and TRBJ2-4 for the parts outside the CDR3, the full variable domain is GAGVSQSPRYKVTKRGQDVALRCDPISGHVSLYWYRQALGQGPEFLTYFNYEAQQDKSGLPNDRFSAERPEGSISTLTIQRTEQRDSAMYRCASSPGGNIQYFGAGTRLSVL.

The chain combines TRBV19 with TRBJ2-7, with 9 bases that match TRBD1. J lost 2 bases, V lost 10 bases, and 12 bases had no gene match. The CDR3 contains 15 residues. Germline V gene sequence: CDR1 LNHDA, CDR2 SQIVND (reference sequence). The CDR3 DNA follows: TGTGCCAATCCCTATCGGGGACAGGGAACCTACGAGCAGTACTTC. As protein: CANPYRGQGTYEQYF.

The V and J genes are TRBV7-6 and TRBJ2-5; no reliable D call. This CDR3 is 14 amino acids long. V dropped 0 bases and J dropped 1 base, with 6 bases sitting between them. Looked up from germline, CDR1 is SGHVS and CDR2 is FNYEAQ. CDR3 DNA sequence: TGTGCCAGCAGCTTAGCAACAGTCCAAGAGACCCAGTACTTC. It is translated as CASSLATVQETQYF.